These 10 T cell receptor beta chains originate from one sample sequenced in a study of cytomegalovirus exposure and HLA in healthy donors. The study ran its PCR with 60 Vbeta and 13 Jbeta primers. Assay used: immunoSEQ multiplex PCR; TCRdb lists only in-frame clones, some missing. This table holds fewer than 55,000 clones, 55% to 80% found once. Sequencing used PBMCs. Source of these receptors: a woman aged 50 to 65 in good health and CMV-seropositive.

This clone was picked up a small number of times. This chain joins TRBV6-5 and TRBJ1-1; 8 nucleotides line up with TRBD1. CDR1 is MNHEY, CDR2 SVGAGI, per germline. The CDR3 totals 13 residues. V shed 6 bases, J shed 8 bases, and the junction held 8 bases outside the gene matches. DNA of the CDR3: TGTGCCAGCAGCACCAACACAGGGGGGGAAGCTTTCTTT. Protein sequence: CASSTNTGGEAFF.

This clone was seen a handful of times. CDR3 residues: CASSLPGQAHEQYF. The CDR3 nucleotides read TGTGCCAGCAGTTTACCGGGACAGGCCCACGAGCAGTACTTC. V is TRBV28 and J is TRBJ2-7, with 8 bases matching TRBD1. CDR3 size: 14 residues. V trimming: 2 bases; J trimming: 5 bases; junction bases outside the gene matches: 5. Germline V CDR1 and CDR2: MDHEN, SYDVKM.

The chain has TRBV6-5 and TRBJ1-3; unclear D gene. Germline V gives CDR1 MNHEY, CDR2 SVGAGI. The CDR3 has 13 residues. V lost 8 bases to trimming and J lost 0 bases, with 8 bases between them. CDR3 loop: CASQASSGNTIYF. CDR3 nucleotide sequence: TGTGCCAGCCAAGCAAGCTCTGGAAACACCATATATTTT.

The chain employs TRBV2 and TRBJ2-2, with 7 bases identical to TRBD2. CDR3 length: 14 amino acids. Per the germline V gene, CDR1 is SNHLY and CDR2 is FYNNEI. V lost 11 bases to trimming and J lost 0 bases; unmatched junction nucleotides: 6. CDR3 in DNA: TGTGCCTCGAAAGCGGGGACGAACACCGGGGAGCTGTTTTTT. Translated, it gives CASKAGTNTGELFF.

The rearrangement links TRBV9 to TRBJ2-6, with D maybe TRBD2 (6 bases). The germline V gene has CDR1 SGDLS and CDR2 YYNGEE. The CDR3 contains 17 residues. The ends were cut back, 0 bases at V and 1 base at J, with 11 bases in the middle. The CDR3 DNA follows: TGTGCCAGCAGCGTAGTGGGGGGTGTTTCTGGGGCCAACGTCCTGACTTTC. Translated: CASSVVGGVSGANVLTF.

The V and J genes are TRBV7-9 and TRBJ2-1; 8 bases match TRBD2. Trimming took 1 base from V and 7 from J; bases not matched to a gene: 9. CDR1 SEHNR and CDR2 FQNEAQ come from the germline V gene (reference sequence). The CDR3 is 16 amino acids. The CDR3 region has the DNA TGTGCCAGCAGCTTAGTAGGAGCGGGAGTTCGGAATGAGCAGTTCTTC. Amino acids: CASSLVGAGVRNEQFF.

This chain joins TRBV9 and TRBJ2-3, with D uncertain. Trimming shortened V by 6 bases and J by 1 base, and 6 bases separated the two germline ends. The CDR3 length is 12 residues. Looked up from germline, CDR1 is SGDLS and CDR2 is YYNGEE. The CDR3 DNA follows: TGTGCCAGCAATCAGGGCACAGATACGCAGTATTTT. Amino acid sequence: CASNQGTDTQYF.

The J gene is TRBJ2-3, the V gene TRBV28; TRBD2 matches at 8 bases. This CDR3 comprises 16 residues. The V segment lost 4 bases and the J segment 4 bases; nucleotides outside the gene matches: 10. The germline V gene has CDR1 MDHEN and CDR2 SYDVKM. CDR3 DNA sequence: TGTGCCAGCAGTTCCCAGCGGGGGATCCCCTCAGATACGCAGTATTTT. Its protein product is CASSSQRGIPSDTQYF.

The rearrangement links TRBV7-9 to TRBJ2-1, with 9 bases that match TRBD2. There are 15 residues in the CDR3. V shed 5 bases and J 4 bases; nucleotides not matched to a gene: 6. CDR1 is SEHNR and CDR2 is FQNEAQ in the germline V gene (reference sequence). The CDR3 spells CASSPSGGLYNEQFF. Here the CDR3 DNA reads TGTGCCAGCAGCCCAAGCGGGGGGTTATACAATGAGCAGTTCTTC.

This clone was observed a few times. DNA of the CDR3: TGTGCCAGTAGTATGGGAAGGGCAGGGATGGGGTTGAATGGCTACACCTTC. Translated, it gives CASSMGRAGMGLNGYTF. This chain connects TRBV19 to TRBJ1-2, with D possibly TRBD1 on 5 matching bases. The V and J ends lost 3 bases and 6 bases respectively, with 23 bases between them. This CDR3 region has 17 residues. CDR1 LNHDA and CDR2 SQIVND come from the germline V gene (reference sequence).